This T cell receptor (beta chain) was identified during a study of blood T cell repertoires in COVID-19. Study-level information: The analysed material was cDNA or gDNA that came from T cells, B-cell-depleted T cells, or PBMCs.

How the authors handled the data: Reference gene primers were amplified, and this amplification served to estimate nucleated cell counts. TCRdb keeps only in-frame clones here, not all; method: immunoSEQ multiplex PCR. The V and J calls and clone size are taken from that table; D and trimming were inferred from the DNA. The sample records over 100,000 clones, roughly nine tenths being singletons. Germline V CDR1 and CDR2: SEHNR, FQNEAQ (reference sequence). The trim removed 5 bases at V and 6 bases at J, leaving 7 bases unmatched. The CDR3 is 17 amino acids. Sequencing was carried out using peripheral blood. The TCR sequence derives from a human donor in a cohort sampled during active COVID-19. The rearrangement joins TRBV7-9 to TRBJ2-1; 16 bases line up with TRBD2. The CDR3 loop reads CASSDSGLAGGLNEQFF. CDR3 DNA: TGTGCCAGCAGCGATTCGGGACTAGCGGGGGGGCTCAATGAGCAGTTCTTC.